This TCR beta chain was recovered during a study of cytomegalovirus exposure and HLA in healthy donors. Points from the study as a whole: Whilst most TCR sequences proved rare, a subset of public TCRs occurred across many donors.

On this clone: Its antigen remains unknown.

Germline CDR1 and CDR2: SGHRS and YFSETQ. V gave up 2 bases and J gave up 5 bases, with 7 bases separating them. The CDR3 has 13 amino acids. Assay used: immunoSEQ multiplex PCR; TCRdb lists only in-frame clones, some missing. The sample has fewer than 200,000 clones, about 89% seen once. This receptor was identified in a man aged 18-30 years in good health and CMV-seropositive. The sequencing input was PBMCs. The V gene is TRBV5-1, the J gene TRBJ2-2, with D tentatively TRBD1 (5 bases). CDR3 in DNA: TGCGCCAGCAGCTTACCAGGGACCGGGGAGCTGTTTTTT. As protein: CASSLPGTGELFF.